This TCR beta chain was found in a study of lymphopenia after photon versus proton radiotherapy. On this clone itself: This is likely a read error, given that the CDR3 carries no conserved phenylalanine or tryptophan at its end.

The CDR3 consists of 12 residues. Germline lookup yields CDR1 MNHEY and CDR2 SVGAGI. With 6 bases removed from V and 3 bases from J, the gap between germline ends came to 8 bases. This table comes from immunoSEQ multiplex PCR, and its TCRdb copy is limited to in-frame clones, with some not included. The table shows approximately 21,000 clones, with around 85% occurring only once. This clonotype originated in a man aged 55-75 years with pancreatic cancer. The genes are TRBV6-5 and TRBJ1-2; D is unclear. The specimen comprised peripheral blood, sampled from a patient treated with photon-based radiotherapy. The CDR3 loop is CASSWGDYGYTS. The CDR3 region has the DNA TGTGCCAGCAGCTGGGGTGACTATGGCTACACCTCC.